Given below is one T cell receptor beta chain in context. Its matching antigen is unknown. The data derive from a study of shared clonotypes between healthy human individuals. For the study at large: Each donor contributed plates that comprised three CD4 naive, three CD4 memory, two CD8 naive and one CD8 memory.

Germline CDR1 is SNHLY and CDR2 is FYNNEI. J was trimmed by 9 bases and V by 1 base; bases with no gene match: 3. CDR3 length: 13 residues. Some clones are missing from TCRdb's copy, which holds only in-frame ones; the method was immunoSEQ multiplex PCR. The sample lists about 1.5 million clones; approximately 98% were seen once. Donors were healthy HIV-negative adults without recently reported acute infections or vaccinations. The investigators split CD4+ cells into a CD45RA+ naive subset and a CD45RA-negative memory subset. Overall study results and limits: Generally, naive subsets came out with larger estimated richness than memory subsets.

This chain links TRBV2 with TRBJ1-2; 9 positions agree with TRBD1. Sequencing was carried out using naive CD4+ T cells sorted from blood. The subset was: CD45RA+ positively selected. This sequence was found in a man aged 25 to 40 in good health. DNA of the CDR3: TGTGCCAGCAGTGAAGGGACAGGGGATCGCTACACCTTC. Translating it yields CASSEGTGDRYTF.